The 27 T cell receptor beta chains below all came from one sample that was sequenced in a study of Graves' ophthalmopathy and Graves' hyperthyroidism. For repertoire sequencing, the TCR beta CDR3 regions were amplified from RNA transcripts. The workflow started with a first-round RT-PCR run with HTBI primers and then moved on to a second-round multiplex PCR. TCRdb independently ran MiXCR on the multiplex PCR reads; one entry per CDR3 protein. The repertoire holds hundreds of thousands of distinct CDR3 sequences, with 22% as singletons. The sequencing input was peripheral blood. All receptors come from a woman aged 18 to 35 with stable Graves' hyperthyroidism. Some clones in this sample may be carry-over from other donors' samples.

V usage is TRBV28 and J usage is TRBJ2-5; TRBD1 matches at 7 bases. Per the germline V gene, CDR1 is MDHEN and CDR2 is SYDVKM. The CDR3 covers 18 residues. J lost 2 bases, V lost 4 bases, and 16 bases had no gene match. The CDR3 protein is CASSSFNPRQGKQETQYF. The CDR3 DNA reads TGTGCCAGCAGTTCCTTCAACCCTCGACAGGGCAAACAAGAGACCCAGTACTTC.

The chain joins TRBV19 to TRBJ2-2; 8 bases are shared with TRBD1. V shed 5 bases, J shed 5 bases, and the junction held 10 bases outside the gene matches. The germline V gene encodes CDR1 LNHDA and CDR2 SQIVND (reference sequence). This CDR3 has 16 residues. The CDR3 DNA reads as TGTGCCAGTAGTGGGACAGGAGGAATTTCTACCGGGGAGCTGTTTTTT. Translation gives CASSGTGGISTGELFF.

This clonotype was seen more than once but under ten times. The chain carries TRBV3-1 and TRBJ1-6; no reliable D call. Germline values: CDR1 LGHDT, CDR2 YNNKEL (reference sequence). The V end was cut by 0 bases, the J end by 10 bases, with 7 bases between. There are 13 residues in the CDR3. The CDR3 protein is CASSQEVGSPLHF. The CDR3 DNA sequence: TGTGCCAGCAGCCAAGAAGTAGGGTCACCCCTCCACTTT.

The genes are TRBV7-9 and TRBJ2-7; D perhaps matches TRBD2 (5 bases). This CDR3 is 15 amino acids long. The germline V gene has CDR1 SEHNR and CDR2 FQNEAQ (reference sequence). Trimming pared 2 bases from V and 6 bases from J, leaving 17 bases between. The CDR3 coding sequence is TGTGCCAGCAGCTTAAAATTACTGGGCGAGGGCGAGCAGTACTTC. Its translation: CASSLKLLGEGEQYF.

This chain connects TRBV19 to TRBJ2-7, with 7 bases identical to TRBD1. Germline V CDR1 and CDR2: LNHDA, SQIVND (reference sequence). V shed 6 bases and J 3 bases; nucleotides not matched to a gene: 5. CDR3 length: 13 amino acids. CDR3 DNA: TGTGCCAGTAGGGCGGCAGGGGGCTACGAGCAGTACTTC. This encodes CASRAAGGYEQYF.

This clonotype was found many times. The chain links TRBV19 to TRBJ1-5, with TRBD1 matching 10 bases. The germline V gene has CDR1 LNHDA and CDR2 SQIVND (reference sequence). Unmatched junction bases numbered 5, after V lost 3 bases and J lost 9 bases. There are 14 residues in the CDR3. In DNA, the CDR3 is TGTGCCAGTAGTATCGGGACAGGGGAGGCGCCCCAGCATTTT. The encoded protein is CASSIGTGEAPQHF.

This clonotype was recorded at least ten times. The chain is built from TRBV20-1 and TRBJ2-7, with TRBD2 matching over 7 bases. The CDR3 extends over 14 amino acids. CDR1 and CDR2 from the germline V gene are DFQATT and SNEGSKA (reference sequence). V was pared by 6 bases and J by 3 bases, with 11 bases of the junction left unmatched. Written as DNA, the CDR3 is TGCAGTGCATTAGGTGGGAGGGCCCTCTACGAGCAGTACTTC. Translated: CSALGGRALYEQYF.

This chain joins TRBV28 and TRBJ1-2, with D possibly being TRBD1 (6 bases). The CDR3 extends over 13 amino acids. V was pared by 6 bases and J by 6 bases, with 14 bases between. The germline gives CDR1 MDHEN, CDR2 SYDVKM. The CDR3 region is CASREAGEHGYTF. The CDR3 nucleotides read TGTGCCAGCAGAGAGGCAGGGGAACATGGCTACACCTTC.

This clonotype was observed at least ten times. The genes are TRBV11-2 and TRBJ1-1; the match to TRBD1 covers 8 bases. Unmatched junction bases numbered 3, after V lost 5 bases and J lost 7 bases. Germline V gene sequence: CDR1 SGHAT, CDR2 FQNNGV. CDR3 length equals 12 residues. CDR3 region: CASSRQGYEAFF. CDR3 nucleotide sequence: TGTGCCAGCAGCCGACAGGGGTATGAAGCTTTCTTT.

This clonotype showed up many times. The chain joins TRBV6-5 to TRBJ2-5, with a tentative D call TRBD2 (6 bases). V shed 4 bases and J shed 7 bases, with 16 bases lying between them. The V gene's germline CDR1 is MNHEY and CDR2 SVGAGI. This CDR3 spans 14 amino acids. In DNA, the CDR3 is TGTGCCAGCAGTTCCGGGACTCTCAAAGGGACCCAGTACTTC. Its translation is CASSSGTLKGTQYF.

This clonotype was observed many times. The J gene is TRBJ1-1, the V gene TRBV6-2 or TRBV6-3, with D possibly matching TRBD1 (6 bases). CDR3 length equals 15 residues. Germline-derived CDR1 and CDR2 are MNHEY and SVGEGT. Deletions cut 2 bases from V and 8 bases from J, with 18 bases between. The CDR3 coding sequence is TGTGCCAGCAGTTACACTGCGGACAGAGCCTACGAAGCTTTCTTT. Its protein product is CASSYTADRAYEAFF.

There are many counts of this clonotype. The J gene is TRBJ2-7, the V gene TRBV11-2, with D uncertain. V lost 5 bases and J lost 4, with 12 bases in between. The germline V gene encodes CDR1 SGHAT and CDR2 FQNNGV. The CDR3 extends over 13 amino acids. CDR3 sequence: CASSPGPWYEQYF. The CDR3 DNA is TGTGCCAGCAGCCCTGGGCCCTGGTACGAGCAGTACTTC.

The chain links TRBV25-1 to TRBJ1-1, with D possibly matching TRBD1 (5 bases). V lost 8 bases, J lost 1 base, and 11 bases lay in between. The length of the CDR3 is 13 residues. Germline V CDR1 and CDR2: MGHDK, SYGVNS. This CDR3 reads CASYSGGNTEAFF. CDR3 DNA sequence: TGTGCCAGCTATTCGGGGGGGAACACTGAAGCTTTCTTT.

The V call is TRBV20-1, the J call TRBJ1-2; no firm D call. The CDR3 is 12 residues long. With 5 bases removed from V and 4 bases from J, the gap between germline ends came to 11 bases. Germline V gene lookup returns CDR1 DFQATT and CDR2 SNEGSKA (reference sequence). The CDR3: CSAHVRAYGYTF. The CDR3 DNA reads as TGCAGTGCTCACGTCCGAGCCTATGGCTACACCTTC.

Only a few counts were recorded for this clonotype. The chain links TRBV6-1 to TRBJ2-3; D is undetermined. The length of the CDR3 is 15 residues. The germline V and J ends were trimmed by 3 bases and 4 bases, with 14 bases remaining between them. Per the germline V gene, CDR1 is MNHNS and CDR2 is SASEGT. The CDR3 sequence: CASSEIGPAADTQYF. The DNA for the CDR3 is TGTGCCAGCAGTGAGATTGGACCGGCGGCAGATACGCAGTATTTT.

The chain is built from TRBV29-1 and TRBJ2-5, with D unclear. Germline values: CDR1 SQVTM, CDR2 ANQGSEA. V dropped 6 bases and J dropped 5 bases, with 10 bases sitting between them. The CDR3 contains 11 residues. CDR3: CSVPPEETQYF. As DNA, the CDR3 is TGCAGCGTCCCGCCGGAGGAGACCCAGTACTTC.

This clonotype has a count of ten or more. The gene calls are TRBV7-9 and TRBJ2-5; TRBD2 might be the D (5 bases). The V and J ends lost 4 bases and 5 bases respectively, with 23 bases between them. CDR3 length: 17 residues. Germline V gene data show CDR1 as SEHNR and CDR2 as FQNEAQ (reference sequence). CDR3 residues: CASSSGEGFRVPETQYF. DNA for the CDR3: TGTGCCAGCAGCTCAGGCGAGGGTTTTCGTGTTCCGGAGACCCAGTACTTC.

The sample holds many counts of this clonotype. The CDR3 region is CCIKETGVYGYTF. CDR3 DNA sequence: TGCTGCATCAAGGAGACAGGGGTTTATGGCTACACCTTC. The chain has TRBV20-1 and TRBJ1-2, with TRBD1 matching 8 bases. The CDR3 covers 13 residues. Germline V gene sequence: CDR1 DFQATT, CDR2 SNEGSKA (reference sequence).

This chain connects TRBV11-1 to TRBJ2-7; 9 positions match TRBD1. J gave up 0 bases and V 5 bases, and 14 bases lay outside the gene matches. CDR3 length equals 18 residues. The germline V gene has CDR1 SGHAT and CDR2 FQDESV (reference sequence). The CDR3 sequence: CASSLIAGTGFYSYEQYF. The CDR3 region has the DNA TGTGCCAGCAGCCTAATAGCCGGGACAGGGTTTTACTCCTACGAGCAGTACTTC. Using reference TRBV11-1 and TRBJ2-7 for the parts outside the CDR3, the full variable domain is EAEVAQSPRYKITEKSQAVAFWCDPISGHATLYWYRQILGQGPELLVQFQDESVVDDSQLPKDRFSAERLKGVDSTLKIQPAELGDSAMYLCASSLIAGTGFYSYEQYFGPGTRLTVT.

The table lists this clonotype with a few counts. This chain joins TRBV12-3 or TRBV12-4 and TRBJ2-2; D unclear. V gave up 2 bases and J gave up 4 bases, with 14 bases separating them. CDR3 length: 16 amino acids. CDR3: CASSLSQAYSTGELFF. CDR3 coding DNA: TGTGCCAGCAGTTTAAGTCAGGCCTATAGCACCGGGGAGCTGTTTTTT.

This clonotype was seen ten or more times. The chain joins TRBV29-1 to TRBJ2-2, with D unclear. Trimming pared 7 bases from V and 7 bases from J, leaving 13 bases between. CDR3 length: 12 amino acids. Germline V gene data show CDR1 as SQVTM and CDR2 as ANQGSEA. The CDR3, as DNA: TGCAGCGGATGGGCGTTCGACGGGGAGCTGTTTTTT. Translation: CSGWAFDGELFF.

This clonotype has ten or more counts. V and J are TRBV6-5 and TRBJ2-7; D call uncertain. This CDR3 spans 15 amino acids. V lost 0 bases, J lost 0 bases, and 9 bases lay in between. CDR1 and CDR2 from the germline V gene are MNHEY and SVGAGI. Here the CDR3 DNA reads TGTGCCAGCAGTTACTCTGGTTTGTCCTCCTACGAGCAGTACTTC. Amino acid sequence: CASSYSGLSSYEQYF.

This clonotype was recorded many times. The chain is built from TRBV12-3 or TRBV12-4 and TRBJ2-2; D may be TRBD1 (6 bases). The CDR3 sequence is 15 residues long. The ends were cut back, 2 bases at V and 2 bases at J, with 9 bases in the middle. CDR3 loop: CASSLKQGNTGELFF. The CDR3 coding sequence is TGTGCCAGCAGTTTAAAACAGGGAAACACCGGGGAGCTGTTTTTT.

Many counts were recorded for this clonotype. The chain couples TRBV5-1 to TRBJ1-3, with D uncertain. The V end lost 5 bases, the J end lost 4 bases, and 10 bases lay between the germline ends. Germline CDR1 reads SGHRS; CDR2 reads YFSETQ. This CDR3 spans 13 amino acids. The CDR3 loop reads CASRETEGNTIYF. In DNA, the CDR3 is TGCGCCAGCAGGGAGACTGAAGGAAACACCATATATTTT.

A few counts support this clonotype. The chain employs TRBV3-1 and TRBJ1-1; weak D call: TRBD1 (6 bases). CDR3 size: 13 residues. V was clipped by 4 bases and J by 5 bases, with 11 bases between them. CDR1 and CDR2 (germline): LGHDT, YNNKEL (reference sequence). Here the CDR3 DNA reads TGTGCCAGCAGCCGGGCAGGGGAAACTGAAGCTTTCTTT. This gives the protein CASSRAGETEAFF.

This clonotype was counted many times. This may arise from a read error, as a much more abundant clone is one base away. The chain couples TRBV20-1 to TRBJ1-1; D unresolved. The V and J ends lost 2 bases and 0 bases respectively, with 4 bases between them. Germline V gives CDR1 DFQATT, CDR2 SNEGSKA (reference sequence). This CDR3 comprises 12 residues. The CDR3 loop is CSARQVNTEAFF. DNA for the CDR3: TGCAGTGCTAGACAGGTGAACACTGAAGCTTTCTTT.

This clonotype was counted ten times or more. This rearrangement joins TRBV6-2 or TRBV6-3 to TRBJ2-2; the D gene is possibly TRBD1 (5 bases). Germline loops: CDR1 MNHEY, CDR2 SVGEGT. The CDR3 covers 13 residues. V was trimmed by 8 bases and J by 3 bases, leaving 10 bases between them. The CDR3 protein is CASWGGDTGELFF. The CDR3, as DNA: TGTGCCAGCTGGGGCGGAGACACCGGGGAGCTGTTTTTT.